This TCR beta chain was identified in a study of low-dose radiotherapy and immunotherapy resistance in tumors. Time point noted: before trial treatment. TRAV- and TRBV-specific primers primed first-strand cDNA, covering alpha and beta chains. Over roughly 19 PCR cycles, TCRs were amplified from a constant-region primer and V-primer adapter. One entry per CDR3 protein results from TCRdb running MiXCR on the reads. The sample lists 35,000 to 50,000 distinct CDR3 sequences; 30% to 35% were seen once. This clonotype was detected many times. Sequencing used PBMCs, obtained before treatment. The receptor's source is a male donor with gallbladder cancer.

CDR3 sequence: CASSSTGAGTGELFF. CDR3 DNA: TGTGCCAGCAGCTCGACAGGGGCGGGCACCGGGGAGCTGTTTTTT. The chain combines TRBV7-9 with TRBJ2-2, with 8 bases identical to TRBD1. The CDR3 has 15 residues. CDR1 is SEHNR and CDR2 is FQNEAQ in the germline V gene (reference sequence). J was trimmed by 4 bases and V by 4 bases; bases with no gene match: 5.